Sequencing of this T cell receptor beta chain was carried out in a study of T-cell reconstitution after alpha-beta-depleted transplantation in children. Unique molecular identifiers were incorporated when the TCRbeta library was constructed. One entry per CDR3 protein, called by TCRdb with MiXCR from the PCR reads. The sample comprises 640,000 or so distinct CDR3 sequences, around 17% of which are singletons, and 0.85% to 1.3% rests with the top ten. J lost 8 bases, V lost 4 bases, and 10 bases had no gene match. Germline V gene sequence: CDR1 MDHEN, CDR2 SYDVKM. This CDR3 contains 14 residues. This material consisted of PBMCs from the stem cell graft donor, taken from the stem cell graft. The chain carries TRBV28 and TRBJ1-2, with 7 bases identical to TRBD1. The receptor was derived from a human donor who donated a stem cell graft to a child with acute myeloid leukemia. As DNA, the CDR3 is TGTGCCAGCAGTTCCGGGGCCAAGGGACAGGGCTACACCTTC. Translating gives CASSSGAKGQGYTF.